The clone carrying this TCR beta chain was counted a few times. The antigen remains unidentified. The source of the sample is a study of response to subunit inactivated influenza vaccine. Whole-study findings and limits: It was suggested by the authors that few new T cells are recruited by each seasonal influenza vaccination.

Trimming removed 2 bases from V and 3 bases from J; junction bases left unmatched: 8. The CDR3 runs to 16 residues. Germline V gives CDR1 MNHEY, CDR2 SVGEGT. Each CDR3 protein is one row after TCRdb ran MiXCR on the RT-PCR reads. Of 600,000 to 850,000 distinct CDR3 sequences detected, 14% appear once; the ten largest clones hold approximately 7.6%. V is TRBV6-2 or TRBV6-3 and J is TRBJ2-3; the match to TRBD1 covers 7 bases. The clonotype comes from a man aged 45-65 years who received an inactivated influenza vaccine. The sequencing used PBMCs from blood, collected less than 15 days before vaccination. The CDR3 loop reads CASSYIYRGRTDTQYF. In DNA, the CDR3 is TGTGCCAGCAGTTACATTTACAGGGGAAGGACAGATACGCAGTATTTT.